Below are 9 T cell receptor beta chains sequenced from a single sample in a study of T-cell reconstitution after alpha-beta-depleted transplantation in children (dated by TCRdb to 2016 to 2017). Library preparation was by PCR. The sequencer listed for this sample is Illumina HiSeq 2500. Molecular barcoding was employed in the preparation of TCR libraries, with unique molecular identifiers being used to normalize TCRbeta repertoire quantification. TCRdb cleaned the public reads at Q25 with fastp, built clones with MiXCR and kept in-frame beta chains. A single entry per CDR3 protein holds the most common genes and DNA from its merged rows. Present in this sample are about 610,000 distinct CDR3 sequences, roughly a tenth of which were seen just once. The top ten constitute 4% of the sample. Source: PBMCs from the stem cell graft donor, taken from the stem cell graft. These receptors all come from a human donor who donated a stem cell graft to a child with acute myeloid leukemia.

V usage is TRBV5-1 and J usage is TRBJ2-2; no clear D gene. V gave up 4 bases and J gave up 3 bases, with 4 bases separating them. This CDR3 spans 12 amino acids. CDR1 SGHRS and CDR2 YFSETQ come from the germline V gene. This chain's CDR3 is CASSPHTGELFF. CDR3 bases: TGCGCCAGCAGCCCACACACCGGGGAGCTGTTTTTT.

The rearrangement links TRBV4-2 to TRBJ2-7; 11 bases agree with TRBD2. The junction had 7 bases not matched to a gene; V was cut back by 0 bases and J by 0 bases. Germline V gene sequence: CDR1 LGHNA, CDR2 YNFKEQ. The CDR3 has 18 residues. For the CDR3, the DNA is TGTGCCAGCAGCCAAGATAAACTAGCGGGAGAATCCTCCTACGAGCAGTACTTC. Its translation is CASSQDKLAGESSYEQYF.

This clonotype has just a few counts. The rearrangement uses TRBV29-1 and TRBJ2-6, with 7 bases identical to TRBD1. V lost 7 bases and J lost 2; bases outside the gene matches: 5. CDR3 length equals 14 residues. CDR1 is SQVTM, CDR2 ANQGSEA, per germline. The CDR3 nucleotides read TGCAGCGAAAAGACAGGGACTGGGGCCAACGTCCTGACTTTC. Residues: CSEKTGTGANVLTF.

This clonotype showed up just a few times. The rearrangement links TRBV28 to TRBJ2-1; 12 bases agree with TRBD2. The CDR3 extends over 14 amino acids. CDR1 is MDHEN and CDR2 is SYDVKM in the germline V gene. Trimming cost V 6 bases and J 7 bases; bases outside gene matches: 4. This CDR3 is CASSRTSGINEQFF. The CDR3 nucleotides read TGTGCCAGCAGCCGGACTAGCGGGATAAATGAGCAGTTCTTC.

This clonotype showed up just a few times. The CDR3 protein is CASSSTRRTEAFF. As DNA, the CDR3 is TGTGCCAGCAGCTCCACCCGGCGGACTGAAGCTTTCTTT. This rearrangement joins TRBV7-8 to TRBJ1-1; no clear D. The CDR3 loop spans 13 amino acids. Germline values: CDR1 SGHVS, CDR2 FQNEAQ. Deletions cut 4 bases from V and 5 bases from J, with 11 bases between.

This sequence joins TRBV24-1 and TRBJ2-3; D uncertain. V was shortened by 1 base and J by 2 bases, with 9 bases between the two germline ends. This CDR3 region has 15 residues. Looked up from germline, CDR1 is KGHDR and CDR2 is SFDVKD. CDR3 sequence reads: CATSDFDENTDTQYF. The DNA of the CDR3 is TGTGCCACCAGTGATTTTGACGAGAACACAGATACGCAGTATTTT.

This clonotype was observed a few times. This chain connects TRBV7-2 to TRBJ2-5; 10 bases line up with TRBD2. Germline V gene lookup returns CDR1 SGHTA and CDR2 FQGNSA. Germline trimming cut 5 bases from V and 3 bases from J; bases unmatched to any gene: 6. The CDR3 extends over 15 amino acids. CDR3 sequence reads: CASSRSGTSEETQYF. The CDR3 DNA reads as TGTGCCAGCAGCCGAAGCGGGACTAGCGAAGAGACCCAGTACTTC.

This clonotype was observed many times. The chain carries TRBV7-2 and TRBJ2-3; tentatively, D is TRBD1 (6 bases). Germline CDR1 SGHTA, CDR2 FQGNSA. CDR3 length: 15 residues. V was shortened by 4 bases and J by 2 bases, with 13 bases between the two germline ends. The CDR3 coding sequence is TGTGCCAGCAGCTCGCCCAGGGGAGTCACAGATACGCAGTATTTT. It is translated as CASSSPRGVTDTQYF. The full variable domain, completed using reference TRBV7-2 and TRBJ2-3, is GAGVSQSPSNKVTEKGKDVELRCDPISGHTALYWYRQSLGQGLEFLIYFQGNSAPDKSGLPSDRFSAERTGGSVSTLTIQRTQQEDSAVYLCASSSPRGVTDTQYFGPGTRLTVL.

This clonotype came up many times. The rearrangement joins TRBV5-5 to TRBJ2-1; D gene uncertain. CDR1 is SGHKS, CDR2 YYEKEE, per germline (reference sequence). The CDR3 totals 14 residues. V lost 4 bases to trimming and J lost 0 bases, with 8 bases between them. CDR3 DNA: TGTGCCAGCAGCCGGGCTAGCTCCTACAATGAGCAGTTCTTC. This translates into CASSRASSYNEQFF.